The 25 T cell receptor beta chains below were found in one sample sequenced in a study of blood T cell repertoires in COVID-19. Some clones are missing from TCRdb's copy, which holds only in-frame ones; the method was immunoSEQ multiplex PCR. Of 210,000 or so clones in the sample, approximately 80% were seen once. Input material: peripheral blood. The source is a man aged 45-65 years who had recovered from COVID-19.

V gene TRBV30 combines with J gene TRBJ1-2; a possible D gene is TRBD1 (6 bases). Between the trimmed V and J ends, which lost 2 bases and 3 bases, there was a span of 10 bases. There are 13 residues in the CDR3. Germline V gene sequence: CDR1 GTSNPN, CDR2 SVGIG (reference sequence). CDR3: CAWSQGIDYGYTF. CDR3 in DNA: TGTGCCTGGAGTCAGGGGATCGACTATGGCTACACCTTC.

V usage is TRBV9 and J usage is TRBJ2-7; D gene ambiguous. The ends were cut back, 0 bases at V and 6 bases at J, with 10 bases in the middle. The CDR3 extends over 13 amino acids. Germline-derived CDR1 and CDR2 are SGDLS and YYNGEE. The CDR3 DNA is TGTGCCAGCAGCGTAGGGTTCACCAGCGAGCAGTACTTC. Its protein is CASSVGFTSEQYF.

This clone was counted once. The J gene is TRBJ2-2, the V gene TRBV7-7; a weak D match, TRBD1 (5 bases). This CDR3 contains 13 residues. V was shortened by 5 bases and J by 6 bases, with 10 bases between the two germline ends. Germline assignment: CDR1 SSHAT and CDR2 FNYEAQ (reference sequence). DNA of the CDR3: TGTGCCAGCAGCCTAACAGGTGCCGGGGAGCTGTTTTTT. Amino acid sequence: CASSLTGAGELFF.

The table lists this clone with a few counts. The chain carries TRBV5-1 and TRBJ2-1; a weak D match, TRBD1 (5 bases). This CDR3 spans 16 amino acids. Germline-derived CDR1 and CDR2 are SGHRS and YFSETQ. The V and J ends lost 2 bases and 5 bases respectively, with 17 bases between them. The CDR3 protein is CASSLVGQGNDNEQFF. For the CDR3, the DNA is TGCGCCAGCAGCTTAGTAGGTCAGGGAAACGACAATGAGCAGTTCTTC. Drawing the rest from reference TRBV5-1 and TRBJ2-1, the complete variable domain is KAGVTQTPRYLIKTRGQQVTLSCSPISGHRSVSWYQQTPGQGLQFLFEYFSETQRNKGNFPGRFSGRQFSNSRSEMNVSTLELGDSALYLCASSLVGQGNDNEQFFGPGTRLTVL.

The chain has TRBV7-2 and TRBJ2-2, with 11 bases fitting TRBD2. Germline CDR1 SGHTA, CDR2 FQGNSA. The trim removed 6 bases at V and 1 base at J, leaving 10 bases unmatched. This CDR3 has 18 residues. CDR3: CASRQPPGLAENTGELFF. The CDR3 nucleotides read TGTGCCAGCAGACAACCGCCGGGACTAGCGGAGAACACCGGGGAGCTGTTTTTT.

The rearrangement links TRBV19 to TRBJ1-6, with 7 positions matching TRBD1. The CDR3 spans 14 residues. V trimming: 3 bases; J trimming: 13 bases; junction bases outside the gene matches: 9. In germline, CDR1 is LNHDA, CDR2 SQIVND (reference sequence). CDR3: CASSIQGESAPLHF. CDR3 DNA: TGTGCCAGTAGTATTCAGGGGGAATCAGCCCCCCTCCACTTT.

The chain joins TRBV30 to TRBJ2-3; TRBD1 matches 8 bases. The length of the CDR3 is 16 residues. Germline CDR1 is GTSNPN and CDR2 is SVGIG (reference sequence). J lost 0 bases, V lost 2 bases, and 7 bases had no gene match. CDR3 loop: CAWSTYRGYSTDTQYF. DNA of the CDR3: TGTGCCTGGAGTACCTACAGGGGGTATAGCACAGATACGCAGTATTTT.

The chain has TRBV25-1 and TRBJ2-5, with TRBD2 matching over 11 bases. CDR1 and CDR2 from the germline V gene are MGHDK and SYGVNS. The ends lost 5 bases at V and 5 bases at J; junction bases unmatched: 16. This CDR3 is 18 amino acids long. CDR3: CASSRGLRLAGGGETQYF. The CDR3 DNA is TGTGCCAGCAGTCGTGGACTCCGGCTAGCGGGAGGTGGGGAGACCCAGTACTTC.

This chain links TRBV5-1 with TRBJ2-3, with D unresolved. The CDR3 has 12 residues. V gave up 4 bases and J gave up 6 bases, with 9 bases separating them. Germline values: CDR1 SGHRS, CDR2 YFSETQ. The CDR3 reads CASSAESDTQYF. CDR3 in DNA: TGCGCCAGCAGCGCGGAATCGGATACGCAGTATTTT.

The table lists this clone with a count of one. This chain links TRBV28 with TRBJ2-7; maybe TRBD2 (5 bases). Trimming left V 1 base short and J 0 bases short, with 19 bases between. The CDR3 is 18 amino acids. CDR1 MDHEN and CDR2 SYDVKM come from the germline V gene. The CDR3 DNA is TGTGCCAGCAGTTTATTGGCTAGCCGTTTAAGGAGCTCCTACGAGCAGTACTTC. The encoded protein is CASSLLASRLRSSYEQYF.

J is TRBJ2-1 and V is TRBV11-3; 7 bases map to TRBD2. With 2 bases clipped from V and 4 bases from J, the junction kept 14 bases outside the gene matches. Germline CDR1 SGHNT, CDR2 YENEEA. CDR3 size: 18 residues. CDR3 in amino acids: CASSLTRLAGARYNEQFF. The CDR3 DNA reads as TGTGCCAGCAGCTTAACCCGTCTGGCGGGAGCGCGATACAATGAGCAGTTCTTC.

This clone has a handful of counts. This chain uses TRBV6-5 with TRBJ1-1; TRBD1 is a possible D gene (6 bases). From germline, CDR1 is MNHEY and CDR2 SVGAGI. The CDR3 covers 14 residues. V was pared by 6 bases and J by 0 bases, with 11 bases between. For the CDR3, the DNA is TGTGCCAGCAGCAATCAGGGGCTGAACACTGAAGCTTTCTTT. Translated: CASSNQGLNTEAFF.

This clone turned up a few times. The chain combines TRBV10-3 with TRBJ1-1; TRBD1 aligns across 8 bases. V was clipped by 3 bases and J by 10 bases; unmatched bases: 13. There are 15 residues in the CDR3. The germline CDR1 and CDR2 sequences are ENHRY and SYGVKD. This CDR3 is CAISDTQDRGKLAFF. In nucleotides, the CDR3 is TGTGCCATCAGTGATACCCAAGACAGGGGCAAGCTAGCTTTCTTT.

The chain links TRBV6-4 to TRBJ2-1, with 9 nucleotides matching TRBD1. The J segment lost 3 bases and the V segment lost 4 bases, leaving 4 bases of the junction unmatched. The CDR3 spans 15 residues. CDR1 and CDR2 from the germline V gene are MRHNA and SNTAGT. The chain's CDR3 is CASSVRQGGYNEQFF. CDR3 DNA sequence: TGTGCCAGCAGTGTTCGACAGGGGGGCTACAATGAGCAGTTCTTC.

This chain uses TRBV6-5 with TRBJ2-5; D remains ambiguous. V lost 5 bases to trimming and J lost 1 base, with 11 bases between them. CDR3 length equals 14 residues. Per germline, CDR1 MNHEY and CDR2 SVGAGI. The CDR3 nucleotides are TGTGCCAGCAGTCCGAGTAGCTTCCAAGAGACCCAGTACTTC. Amino acid sequence: CASSPSSFQETQYF.

The chain recombines TRBV6-4 with TRBJ2-1, with 10 bases fitting TRBD2. Trimming at V came to 5 bases and at J to 9 bases, leaving 7 bases not matched to a gene. The CDR3 length is 14 residues. CDR1 and CDR2 (germline): MRHNA, SNTAGT. This chain's CDR3 is CASSSSGSWGEQFF. The CDR3 coding sequence is TGTGCCAGCAGTTCTAGCGGGAGTTGGGGTGAGCAGTTCTTC.

The rearrangement links TRBV11-3 to TRBJ2-3, with a possible D match to TRBD2 (5 bases). Germline V gives CDR1 SGHNT, CDR2 YENEEA. Trimming took off 8 bases at V and 1 base at J, with 10 bases between the two ends. The CDR3 totals 13 residues. The CDR3 DNA sequence: TGTGCCAGCGAGGGTTATGGCACAGATACGCAGTATTTT. It encodes CASEGYGTDTQYF.

The rearrangement links TRBV18 to TRBJ1-6, with 9 bases matching TRBD1. V lost 6 bases to trimming and J lost 7 bases; unmatched junction nucleotides: 7. Germline assignment: CDR1 KGHSH and CDR2 LQKENI. There are 15 residues in the CDR3. The CDR3 loop reads CASSPDGTGNSPLHF. CDR3 DNA sequence: TGTGCCAGCTCTCCGGACGGGACAGGGAATTCACCCCTCCACTTT.

J is TRBJ2-7 and V is TRBV12-3 or TRBV12-4; TRBD2 might be the D (5 bases). CDR3 length equals 13 residues. V lost 0 bases and J 7 bases, leaving 10 bases between the germline ends. CDR3 DNA sequence: TGTGCCAGCAGTTTAGCGCTGGGAGTGGAGCAGTACTTC. It translates to CASSLALGVEQYF.

This clone was observed a few times. The chain uses TRBV29-1 and TRBJ2-7, with 10 nucleotides matching TRBD1. CDR3 size: 13 residues. The V and J ends lost 3 bases and 6 bases, in that order; junction bases with no gene match: 5. Germline CDR1 is SQVTM and CDR2 is ANQGSEA. CDR3 amino acids: CSVDYWTGGEQYF. The CDR3 DNA reads as TGCAGCGTTGATTATTGGACAGGGGGCGAGCAGTACTTC.

The gene calls are TRBV2 and TRBJ2-1; D not resolved. Trimming shortened V by 4 bases and J by 0 bases, and 7 bases separated the two germline ends. This CDR3 contains 14 residues. Germline values: CDR1 SNHLY, CDR2 FYNNEI. CDR3 in DNA: TGTGCCAGCAGTGTTTCGAGCTCCTACAATGAGCAGTTCTTC. Translated, it gives CASSVSSSYNEQFF.

V and J are TRBV4-3 and TRBJ1-2; TRBD1 is a possible D gene (5 bases). Germline values: CDR1 LGHNA, CDR2 YSLEER. The CDR3 is 14 amino acids. V shed 8 bases and J shed 1 base, with 14 bases lying between them. The CDR3 sequence: CASSASRVNYGYTF. DNA of the CDR3: TGCGCCAGCTCTGCGTCCAGGGTTAACTATGGCTACACCTTC.

The chain joins TRBV29-1 to TRBJ1-2, with TRBD1 matching over 7 bases. The junction had 2 bases not matched to a gene; V was cut back by 4 bases and J by 0 bases. CDR3 length: 13 amino acids. The germline gives CDR1 SQVTM, CDR2 ANQGSEA. In nucleotides, the CDR3 is TGCAGCGTTGTGGGACAGACTAACTATGGCTACACCTTC. Its protein product is CSVVGQTNYGYTF.

The chain has TRBV9 and TRBJ2-5; D possibly corresponds to TRBD2 (6 bases). CDR1 and CDR2 (germline): SGDLS, YYNGEE. There are 14 residues in the CDR3. Trimming removed 4 bases at V and 1 base at J, with 11 bases between. This CDR3 is CASSLAEFQETQYF. The CDR3 DNA follows: TGTGCCAGCAGCTTAGCGGAGTTCCAAGAGACCCAGTACTTC.

The rearrangement links TRBV27 to TRBJ1-4; 8 bases fit TRBD1. Germline values: CDR1 MNHEY, CDR2 SMNVEV (reference sequence). The J segment lost 9 bases and the V segment lost 0 bases, leaving 6 bases of the junction unmatched. This CDR3 contains 15 residues. In DNA, the CDR3 is TGTGCCAGCAGTTTATCTCTCAGGGGGCTCAAAAAACTGTTTTTT. Translating gives CASSLSLRGLKKLFF.